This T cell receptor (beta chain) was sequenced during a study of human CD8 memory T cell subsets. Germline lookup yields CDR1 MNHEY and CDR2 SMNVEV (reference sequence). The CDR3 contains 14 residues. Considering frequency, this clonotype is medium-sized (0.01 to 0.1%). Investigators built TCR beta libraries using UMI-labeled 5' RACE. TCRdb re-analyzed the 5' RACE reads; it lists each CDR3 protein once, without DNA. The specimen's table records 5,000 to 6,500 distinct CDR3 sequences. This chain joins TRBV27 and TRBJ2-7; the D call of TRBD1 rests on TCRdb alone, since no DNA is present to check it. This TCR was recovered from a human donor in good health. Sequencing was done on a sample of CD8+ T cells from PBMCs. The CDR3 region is CASSLKTGSYEQYF.